This T cell receptor beta chain was sequenced in a study of CD8 T cell repertoires and HIV-1 epitope variants. As for the study in general: Controls were a CMV, EBV and flu pool, Ebola AY9, and no peptide.

CDR1 and CDR2 (germline): LGHNA, YNFKEQ. With 0 bases clipped from V and 7 bases from J, the junction kept 8 bases outside the gene matches. The CDR3 consists of 18 residues. Sequenced by immunoSEQ multiplex PCR; TCRdb stores in-frame clones only, minus some. The table includes 4,500 to 6,500 clones, around 71% detected once. This clone has a handful of counts. As yet, its antigen is unknown. The chain carries TRBV4-2 and TRBJ1-6; 11 nucleotides align to TRBD1. This clonotype was obtained from a male donor with HIV. What was sequenced was cultured CD8+ T cells derived from PBMCs. The DNA for the CDR3 is TGTGCCAGCAGCCAAGAGACCGGGACAGGGGGTTTCAATTCACCCCTCCACTTT. This encodes CASSQETGTGGFNSPLHF.